One T cell receptor (beta chain) is described in this entry. The CDR3 runs to 16 residues. In germline, CDR1 is MRHNA, CDR2 SNTAGT. Between the trimmed V and J ends, which lost 1 base and 5 bases, there was a span of 17 bases. The data originate from a study of blood T cell repertoires in COVID-19. The overall study: There were acute and convalescent COVID-19 samples, and they came from the United States, Italy and Spain.

Generated by immunoSEQ multiplex PCR, the TCRdb table keeps only in-frame clones and is missing some. The profile shows over 130,000 clones, around nine tenths of them singletons. This chain connects TRBV6-4 to TRBJ2-5; D is possibly TRBD2 (7 bases). The sample consisted of peripheral blood. This sequence was found in a human donor in a cohort sampled during active COVID-19. In DNA, the CDR3 is TGTGCCAGCAGTGACTTCCACAGGGTGGGGGGGGAGACCCAGTACTTC. Residues: CASSDFHRVGGETQYF.